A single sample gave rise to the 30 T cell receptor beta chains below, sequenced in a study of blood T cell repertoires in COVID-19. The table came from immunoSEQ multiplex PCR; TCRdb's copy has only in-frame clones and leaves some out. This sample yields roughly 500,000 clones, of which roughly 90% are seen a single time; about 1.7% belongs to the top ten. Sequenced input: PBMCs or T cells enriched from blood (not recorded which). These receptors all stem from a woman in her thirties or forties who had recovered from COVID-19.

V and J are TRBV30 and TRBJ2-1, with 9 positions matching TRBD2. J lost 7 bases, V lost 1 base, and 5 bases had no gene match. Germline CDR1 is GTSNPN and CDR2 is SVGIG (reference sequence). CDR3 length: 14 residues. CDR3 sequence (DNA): TGTGCCTGGAGTGGTTTAGCGGGAGAGAATGAGCAGTTCTTC. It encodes CAWSGLAGENEQFF. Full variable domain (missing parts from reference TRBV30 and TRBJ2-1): SQTIHQWPATLVQPVGSPLSLECTVEGTSNPNLYWYRQAAGRGLQLLFYSVGIGQISSEVPQNLSASRPQDRQFILSSKKLLLSDSGFYLCAWSGLAGENEQFFGPGTRLTVL.

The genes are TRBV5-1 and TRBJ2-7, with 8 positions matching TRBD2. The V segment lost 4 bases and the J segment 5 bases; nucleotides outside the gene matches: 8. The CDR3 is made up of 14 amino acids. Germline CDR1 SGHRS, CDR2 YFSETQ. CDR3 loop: CASSPQREIHEQYF. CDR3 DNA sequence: TGCGCCAGCAGCCCCCAGCGGGAGATCCACGAGCAGTACTTC.

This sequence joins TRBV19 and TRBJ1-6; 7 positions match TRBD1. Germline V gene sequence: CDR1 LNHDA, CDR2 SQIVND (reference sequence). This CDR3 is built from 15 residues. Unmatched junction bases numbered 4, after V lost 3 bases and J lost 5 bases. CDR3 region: CASSMVGQNNSPLHF. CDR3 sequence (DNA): TGTGCCAGTAGTATGGTGGGACAGAATAATTCACCCCTCCACTTT.

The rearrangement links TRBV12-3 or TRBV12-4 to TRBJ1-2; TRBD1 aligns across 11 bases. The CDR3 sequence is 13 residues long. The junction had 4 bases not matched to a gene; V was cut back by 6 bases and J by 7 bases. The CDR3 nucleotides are TGTGCCAGCAGCTGGACAGGGGGCGGTGGCTACACCTTC. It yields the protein CASSWTGGGGYTF.

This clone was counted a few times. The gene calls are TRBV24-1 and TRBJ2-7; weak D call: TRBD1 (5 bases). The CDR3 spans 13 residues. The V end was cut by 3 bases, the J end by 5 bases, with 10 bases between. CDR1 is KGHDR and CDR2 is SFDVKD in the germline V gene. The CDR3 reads CATSDQGVDEQYF. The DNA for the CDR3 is TGTGCCACCAGTGATCAGGGTGTTGACGAGCAGTACTTC.

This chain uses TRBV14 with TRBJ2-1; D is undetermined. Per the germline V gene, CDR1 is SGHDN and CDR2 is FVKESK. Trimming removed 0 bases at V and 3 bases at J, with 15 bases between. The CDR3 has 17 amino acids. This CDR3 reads CASSQDRVSEIYNEQFF. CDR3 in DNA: TGTGCCAGCAGCCAAGATCGTGTCTCTGAGATCTACAATGAGCAGTTCTTC.

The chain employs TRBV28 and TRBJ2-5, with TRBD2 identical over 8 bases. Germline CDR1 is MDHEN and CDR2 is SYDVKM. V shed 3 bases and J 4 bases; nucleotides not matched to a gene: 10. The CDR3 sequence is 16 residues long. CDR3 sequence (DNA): TGTGCCAGCAGTTTCGCACTAGCGGAGGGGGGAGAGACCCAGTACTTC. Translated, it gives CASSFALAEGGETQYF.

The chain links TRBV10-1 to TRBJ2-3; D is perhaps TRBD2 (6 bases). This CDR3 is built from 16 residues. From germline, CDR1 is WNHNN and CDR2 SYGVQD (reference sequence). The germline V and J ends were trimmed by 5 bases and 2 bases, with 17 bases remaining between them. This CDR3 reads CASSPFGGGSTDTQYF. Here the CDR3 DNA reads TGCGCCAGCAGTCCCTTTGGGGGAGGTTCCACAGATACGCAGTATTTT.

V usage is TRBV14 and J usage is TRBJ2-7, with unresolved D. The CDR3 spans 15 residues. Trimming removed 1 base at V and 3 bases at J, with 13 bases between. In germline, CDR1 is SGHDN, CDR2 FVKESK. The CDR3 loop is CASSQAFPRFYEQYF. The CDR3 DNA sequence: TGTGCCAGCAGCCAAGCATTCCCCAGGTTCTACGAGCAGTACTTC.

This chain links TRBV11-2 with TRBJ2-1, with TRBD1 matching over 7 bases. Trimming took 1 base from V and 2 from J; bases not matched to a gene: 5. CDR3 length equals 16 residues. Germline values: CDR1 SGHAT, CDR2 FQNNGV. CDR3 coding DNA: TGTGCCAGCAGCTTAGCTTGGCAGGGGGCCTACAATGAGCAGTTCTTC. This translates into CASSLAWQGAYNEQFF. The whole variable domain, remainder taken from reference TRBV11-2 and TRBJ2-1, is EAGVAQSPRYKIIEKRQSVAFWCNPISGHATLYWYQQILGQGPKLLIQFQNNGVVDDSQLPKDRFSAERLKGVDSTLKIQPAKLEDSAVYLCASSLAWQGAYNEQFFGPGTRLTVL.

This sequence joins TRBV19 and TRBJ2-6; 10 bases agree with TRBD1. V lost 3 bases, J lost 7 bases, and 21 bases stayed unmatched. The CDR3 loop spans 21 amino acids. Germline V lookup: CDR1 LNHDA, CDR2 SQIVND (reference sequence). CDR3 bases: TGTGCCAGTAGTATCCCCTACGGGACAGGGGCGGCCTTACTGGGAGCCAACGTCCTGACTTTC. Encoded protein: CASSIPYGTGAALLGANVLTF.

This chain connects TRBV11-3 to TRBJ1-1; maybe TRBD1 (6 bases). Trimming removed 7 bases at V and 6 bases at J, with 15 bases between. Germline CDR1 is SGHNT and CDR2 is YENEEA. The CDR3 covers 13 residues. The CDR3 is CASTLGGGPEAFF. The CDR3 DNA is TGTGCCAGCACCCTAGGGGGGGGGCCTGAAGCTTTCTTT.

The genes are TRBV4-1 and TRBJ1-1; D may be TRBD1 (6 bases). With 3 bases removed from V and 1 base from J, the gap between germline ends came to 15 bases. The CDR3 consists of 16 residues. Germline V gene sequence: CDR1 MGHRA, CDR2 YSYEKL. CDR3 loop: CASSHKRRTANTEAFF. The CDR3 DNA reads TGCGCCAGCAGCCACAAAAGGAGGACAGCGAACACTGAAGCTTTCTTT.

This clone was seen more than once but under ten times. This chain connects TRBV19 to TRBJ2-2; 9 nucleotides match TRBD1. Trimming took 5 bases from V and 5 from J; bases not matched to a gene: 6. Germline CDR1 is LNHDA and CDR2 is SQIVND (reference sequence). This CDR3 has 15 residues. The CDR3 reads CASSSTGGRTGELFF. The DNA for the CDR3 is TGTGCCAGTAGTTCCACAGGGGGCAGGACCGGGGAGCTGTTTTTT.

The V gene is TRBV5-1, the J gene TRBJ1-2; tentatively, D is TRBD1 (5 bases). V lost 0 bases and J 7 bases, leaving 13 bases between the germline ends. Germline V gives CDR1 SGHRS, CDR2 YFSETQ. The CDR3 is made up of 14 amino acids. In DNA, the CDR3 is TGCGCCAGCAGCTTGGAGGGGCAGGGTCGTGGCTACACCTTC. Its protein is CASSLEGQGRGYTF.

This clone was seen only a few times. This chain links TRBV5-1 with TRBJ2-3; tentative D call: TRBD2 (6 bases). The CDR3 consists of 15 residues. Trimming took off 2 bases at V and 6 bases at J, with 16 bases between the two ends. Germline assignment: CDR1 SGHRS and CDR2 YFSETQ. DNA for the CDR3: TGCGCCAGCAGCTTACCCACGGGAGCTGGTGATACGCAGTATTTT. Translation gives CASSLPTGAGDTQYF.

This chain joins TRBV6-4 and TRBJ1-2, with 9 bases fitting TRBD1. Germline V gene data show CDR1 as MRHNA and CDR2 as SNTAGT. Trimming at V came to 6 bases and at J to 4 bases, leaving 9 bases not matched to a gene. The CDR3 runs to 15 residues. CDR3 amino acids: CASRPTGGASYGYTF. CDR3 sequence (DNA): TGTGCCAGCAGGCCTACAGGGGGCGCTTCCTATGGCTACACCTTC.

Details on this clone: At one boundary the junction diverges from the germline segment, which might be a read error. CDR3 amino acids: CASSLGGTGGALF. CDR3 DNA sequence: TGTGCCAGCAGCTTAGGAGGGACAGGGGGCGCGCTCTTT. V is TRBV5-6 and J is TRBJ1-1, with 12 bases identical to TRBD1. Germline lookup yields CDR1 SGHDT and CDR2 YYEEEE. This CDR3 spans 13 amino acids.

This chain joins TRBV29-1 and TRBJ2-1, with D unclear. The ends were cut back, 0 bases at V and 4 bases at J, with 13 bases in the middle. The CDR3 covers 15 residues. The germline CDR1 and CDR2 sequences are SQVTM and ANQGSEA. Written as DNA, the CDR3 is TGCAGCGTTGAAGACACAGTGTGGTTATACAATGAGCAGTTCTTC. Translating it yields CSVEDTVWLYNEQFF.

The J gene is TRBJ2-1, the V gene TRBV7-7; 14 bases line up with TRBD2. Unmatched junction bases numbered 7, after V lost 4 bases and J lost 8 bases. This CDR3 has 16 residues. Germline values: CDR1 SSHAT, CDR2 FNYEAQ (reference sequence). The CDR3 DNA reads TGTGCCAGCAGCTGGAGACTAGCGGGAGGGCCAGATGAGCAGTTCTTC. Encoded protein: CASSWRLAGGPDEQFF.

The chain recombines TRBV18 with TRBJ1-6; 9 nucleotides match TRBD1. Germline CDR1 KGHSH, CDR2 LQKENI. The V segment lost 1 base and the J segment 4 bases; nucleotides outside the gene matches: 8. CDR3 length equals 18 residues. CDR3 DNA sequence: TGTGCCAGCTCACCACGGATACAGGGGGCGAGGTATAATTCACCCCTCCACTTT. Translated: CASSPRIQGARYNSPLHF.

This chain's CDR3 is CATTDRVSSSTDTQYF. The CDR3 nucleotides read TGCGCCACCACGGACAGGGTATCCTCCTCCACAGATACGCAGTATTTT. The chain employs TRBV5-1 and TRBJ2-3; TRBD1 agrees at 8 bases. CDR3 length equals 16 residues. Germline CDR1 and CDR2: SGHRS and YFSETQ. V trimming: 9 bases; J trimming: 2 bases; junction bases outside the gene matches: 14.

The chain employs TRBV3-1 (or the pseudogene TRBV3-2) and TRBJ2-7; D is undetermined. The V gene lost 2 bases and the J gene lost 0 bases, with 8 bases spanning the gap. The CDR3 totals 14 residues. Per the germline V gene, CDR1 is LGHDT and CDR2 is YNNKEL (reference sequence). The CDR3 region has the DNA TGTGCCAGCAGCCAAATTGGCTCCTCCTACGAGCAGTACTTC. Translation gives CASSQIGSSYEQYF.

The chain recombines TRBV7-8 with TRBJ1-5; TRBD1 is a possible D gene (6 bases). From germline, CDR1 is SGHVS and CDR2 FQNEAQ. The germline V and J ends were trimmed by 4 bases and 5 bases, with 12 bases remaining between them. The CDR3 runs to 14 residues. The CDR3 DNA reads TGTGCCAGCAGCTCAGGGACAAACTATCAGCCCCAGCATTTT. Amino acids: CASSSGTNYQPQHF.

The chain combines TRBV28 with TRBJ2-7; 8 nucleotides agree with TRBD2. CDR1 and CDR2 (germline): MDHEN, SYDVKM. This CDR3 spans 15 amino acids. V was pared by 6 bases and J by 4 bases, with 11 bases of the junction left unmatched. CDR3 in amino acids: CASRRPGRGTYEQYF. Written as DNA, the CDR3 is TGTGCCAGCAGACGACCCGGGAGGGGGACTTACGAGCAGTACTTC.

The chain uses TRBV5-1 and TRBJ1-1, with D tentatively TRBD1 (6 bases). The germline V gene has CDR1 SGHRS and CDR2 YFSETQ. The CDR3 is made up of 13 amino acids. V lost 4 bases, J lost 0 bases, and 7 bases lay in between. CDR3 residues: CASSRDMNTEAFF. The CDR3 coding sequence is TGCGCCAGCAGCCGGGACATGAACACTGAAGCTTTCTTT.

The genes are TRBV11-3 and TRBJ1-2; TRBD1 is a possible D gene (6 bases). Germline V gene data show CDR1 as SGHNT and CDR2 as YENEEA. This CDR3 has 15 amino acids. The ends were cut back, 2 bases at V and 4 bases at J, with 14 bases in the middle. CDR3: CASSLNAGVGYGYTF. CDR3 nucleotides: TGTGCCAGCAGCTTAAACGCAGGGGTGGGCTATGGCTACACCTTC.

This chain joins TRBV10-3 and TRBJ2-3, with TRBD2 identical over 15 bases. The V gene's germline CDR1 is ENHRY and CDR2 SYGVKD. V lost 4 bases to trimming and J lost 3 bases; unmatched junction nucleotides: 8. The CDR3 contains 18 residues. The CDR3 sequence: CAISAGGTSGRTTDTQYF. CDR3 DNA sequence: TGTGCCATCAGTGCGGGCGGGACTAGCGGGAGGACAACAGATACGCAGTATTTT.

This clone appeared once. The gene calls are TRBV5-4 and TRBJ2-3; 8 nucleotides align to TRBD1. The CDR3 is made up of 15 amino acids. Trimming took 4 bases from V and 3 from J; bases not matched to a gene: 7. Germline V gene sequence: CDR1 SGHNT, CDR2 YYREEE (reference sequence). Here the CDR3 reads CASSPTGGGTDTQYF. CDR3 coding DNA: TGTGCCAGCAGCCCCACAGGGGGTGGGACAGATACGCAGTATTTT.

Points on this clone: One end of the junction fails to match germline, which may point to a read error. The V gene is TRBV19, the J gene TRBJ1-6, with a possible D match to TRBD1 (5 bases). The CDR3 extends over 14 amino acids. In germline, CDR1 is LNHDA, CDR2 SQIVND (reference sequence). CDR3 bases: TGTGCCAGTAGAAATACAGGATATAGTTCACCCCTCCACTTT. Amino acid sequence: CASRNTGYSSPLHF.